This TCR beta chain came from a study of blood T cells in healthy people across ages. CDR3 length: 17 residues. V gave up 4 bases and J gave up 7 bases, with 23 bases separating them. Germline-derived CDR1 and CDR2 are LGHNA and YSLEER. This clonotype was picked up a small number of times. The authors ran a second PCR of roughly 6 to 12 cycles using a sample-barcoded 5' primer and a J-beta primer mix. TCRdb reprocessed the 5' RACE reads via MiXCR and lists one record per CDR3 protein. The data hold about a million distinct CDR3 sequences, with 35% to 45% observed a single time. The sequence derives from a man aged 18 to 30 in good health. Sequenced: blood. The chain has TRBV4-3 and TRBJ2-1; D is perhaps TRBD1 or TRBD2 (5 bases each). The DNA of the CDR3 is TGCGCCAGCAGCCGGTCATTTGGGACGCAGGGCGTAAATGAGCAGTTCTTC. It is translated as CASSRSFGTQGVNEQFF.